This is a list of T cell receptor beta chains from one sample in a study of cytomegalovirus exposure and HLA in healthy donors. TCRdb's copy holds only in-frame clones and misses some; the assay was immunoSEQ multiplex PCR. The data show roughly 150,000 clones, approximately 79% seen once. The sample comprised PBMCs. These receptors originate from a woman in her 50s in good health and CMV-seropositive. Each CDR3 is given with its conserved first and last residue. D genes are given only for firm matches. A row's size may be missing; if present it is once, few, many or a size class.

NA	TRBJ2-7	NA	TRBV2	TGTGCCAGCAGGGGGGCCCTCTACGAGCAGTACTTC	CASRGALYEQYF
NA	TRBJ1-5	TRBD1	TRBV27	TGTGCCAGCAGTTTGTCGACAGGGTCCGGGCAGCCCCAGCATTTC	CASSLSTGSGQPQHF
NA	TRBJ2-7	TRBD2	TRBV5-4	TGTGCCAGCAGCGCCTCTAGCGGGGGCTCCTACGAGCAGTACTTC	CASSASSGGSYEQYF
NA	TRBJ2-1	TRBD1	TRBV6-1	TGTGCCGGTAGAGTGGGGACAGGACCCAATGAGCAGTTCTTC	CAGRVGTGPNEQFF
NA	TRBJ1-1	NA	TRBV6-6	TGTGCCAGCAACCCCCAGGGCAGGGACACTGAAGCTTTCTTT	CASNPQGRDTEAFF
NA	TRBJ1-2	TRBD1	TRBV5-1	TGCGCCAGCAGCCCCGGACAGGAGATCTATGGCTACACCTTC	CASSPGQEIYGYTF
NA	TRBJ1-5	NA	TRBV30	TGTGCCTGGAGTGTAGGCGGTTATAGCAATCAGCCCCAGCATTTT	CAWSVGGYSNQPQHF
once	TRBJ1-5	NA	TRBV27	TGTGCCAGCAGTCGAGGGACACCGAATCAGCCCCAGCATTTT	CASSRGTPNQPQHF
NA	TRBJ2-1	TRBD2	TRBV5-6	TGTGCCAGCAGTCCTAGCGGGGGTTTAGTTCCATCTCCGTTCTTC	CASSPSGGLVPSPFF
NA	TRBJ2-7	NA	TRBV21-1	TGTGCCAGCAGCAAGTTCAGGCCTCACTACGAGCAGTACTTC	CASSKFRPHYEQYF
NA	TRBJ2-3	TRBD2	TRBV4-3	TGCGCCAGCAGCCAAGTGAGGACTAGCGGGGGGGCCGGTAAAGATACGCAGTATTTT	CASSQVRTSGGAGKDTQYF
NA	TRBJ1-1	TRBD1	TRBV6-6	TGTGCCAGCATACGGGGACAGGGTTTAACTGAAGCTTTCTTT	CASIRGQGLTEAFF
NA	TRBJ1-2	TRBD1	TRBV29-1	TGCAGCGTTGGGGGGACAGTCTATGGCTACACCTTC	CSVGGTVYGYTF
NA	TRBJ2-6	TRBD1	TRBV28	TGTGCCAGCAACCGGGACAGGGGCTCTGGGGCCAACGTCCTGACTTTC	CASNRDRGSGANVLTF
few	TRBJ2-2	TRBD2	TRBV4-2	TGTGCCAGCAGCCTCAGCGAGTCTAGCGGGGGCCTGAACACCGGGGAGCTGTTTTTT	CASSLSESSGGLNTGELFF
NA	TRBJ2-3	TRBD1	TRBV6-6	TGTGCCAGTCTGAGGGGGCCTGTGGGCACAGATACGCAGTATTTT	CASLRGPVGTDTQYF
NA	TRBJ2-3	NA	TRBV14	TGTGCCAGCAGCGCCACCGGGTGGAGGGCCGCAGATACGCAGTATTTT	CASSATGWRAADTQYF
NA	TRBJ1-2	NA	TRBV5-4	TGTGCCAGCAGCTTGGACGATGCGTTTCCTAACTATGGCTACACCTTC	CASSLDDAFPNYGYTF
NA	TRBJ1-1	TRBD1	TRBV27	TGTGCCAGCAGTACATTAACAGGGGGCGGCACTGAAGCTTTCTTT	CASSTLTGGGTEAFF
NA	TRBJ1-3	TRBD1	TRBV6-5	TGTGCCAGCAGTTCCCACCGGGACAGGAAGGTTGACACCATATATTTT	CASSSHRDRKVDTIYF
NA	TRBJ2-7	TRBD2	TRBV11-2	TGTGCCAGCAGCTTAGCACGAGCGGGGGGCAGCGAGCAGTACTTC	CASSLARAGGSEQYF
NA	TRBJ2-1	TRBD1	TRBV19	TGTGCCAGTAGTATAGACAGGGGGATCAACAATGAGCAGTTCTTC	CASSIDRGINNEQFF
NA	TRBJ1-5	TRBD1	TRBV6-5	TGTGCCAGCAGTACGGACAGGGCCGATCAGCCCCAGCATTTT	CASSTDRADQPQHF
few	TRBJ1-4	TRBD1	TRBV7-6	TGTGCCAGCAGCAAGACAGGGCAAAATAATGAAAAACTGTTTTTT	CASSKTGQNNEKLFF
NA	TRBJ1-4	NA	TRBV28	TGTGCCAGCAGGACTGCTAATGAAAAACTGTTTTTT	CASRTANEKLFF
NA	TRBJ1-5	TRBD1	TRBV6-5	TGTGCCAGCAGTTACTCACAGGGGGATCAGCCCCAGCATTTT	CASSYSQGDQPQHF
NA	TRBJ1-3	NA	TRBV30	TGTGCCTGGAGTAATCCAGGGGGAAACACCATATATTTT	CAWSNPGGNTIYF
NA	TRBJ1-3	NA	TRBV7-8	TGTGCCAGCAGCCAGCTTGGGACGTTGCTGACAGGCTCTGGAAACACCATATATTTT	CASSQLGTLLTGSGNTIYF
NA	TRBJ2-3	TRBD1	TRBV10-3	TGTGCCATCACTCAAGACAGGGCCTTCACAGATACGCAGTATTTT	CAITQDRAFTDTQYF
NA	TRBJ1-1	NA	TRBV30	TGTGCCTGGAAAACAGAGGGATGGATGAACACTGAAGCTTTCTTT	CAWKTEGWMNTEAFF
NA	TRBJ2-2	NA	TRBV9	TGTGCCAGCAGCGTAGGAATCTTGAGGTCCGGGGAGCTGTTTTTT	CASSVGILRSGELFF
NA	TRBJ2-1	TRBD2	TRBV6-5	TGTGCCAGCAGTTACTCGACTAGCGGCCGGGATGAGCAGTTCTTC	CASSYSTSGRDEQFF
once	TRBJ1-2	NA	TRBV2	TGTGCCAGCAGTGCCGACTCCCAGGGCTACACCTTC	CASSADSQGYTF
NA	TRBJ1-2	TRBD1	TRBV15	TGTGCCACCAGCAGGAGCGGGGACAGGGTGGGTGGCTACACCTTC	CATSRSGDRVGGYTF
NA	TRBJ2-7	NA	TRBV5-1	TGCGCCAGCAGCTTGGGTAACTACGAGCAGTACTTC	CASSLGNYEQYF
NA	TRBJ2-1	TRBD1	TRBV6-5	TGTGCCAGCAGTCTTACAGGGGACTCCTACAATGAGCAGTTCTTC	CASSLTGDSYNEQFF
NA	TRBJ2-2	NA	TRBV4-2	TGTGCCAGCAGCCAAGGCGGGGCGGGCACCGGGGAGCTGTTTTTT	CASSQGGAGTGELFF
NA	TRBJ2-7	TRBD2	TRBV4-2	TGTGCCAGCAGCCAAGCAGGGTGGCTAGCGGGGGGGACCTCTTACGAGCAGTACTTC	CASSQAGWLAGGTSYEQYF
once	TRBJ2-5	NA	TRBV18	TGTGCCAGCTCACCCGGGACAGACGGGGGCCAAGAGACCCAGTACTTC	CASSPGTDGGQETQYF
NA	TRBJ2-7	TRBD1	TRBV30	TGTGCCTGGAGTAAAACAGGGGATGCCTACGAGCAGTACTTC	CAWSKTGDAYEQYF
NA	TRBJ1-1	NA	TRBV13	TGTGCCAGCAGCTTAGGGGGGCTCACTGAAGCTTTCTTT	CASSLGGLTEAFF
NA	TRBJ2-3	NA	TRBV19	TGTGCCAGTAGTTTCGCCAGATCACCCACCGCAGATACGCAGTATTTT	CASSFARSPTADTQYF
NA	TRBJ2-2	NA	TRBV6-6	TGTGCCAGCCGAGGGAAGAGGAACACCGGGGAGCTGTTTTTT	CASRGKRNTGELFF